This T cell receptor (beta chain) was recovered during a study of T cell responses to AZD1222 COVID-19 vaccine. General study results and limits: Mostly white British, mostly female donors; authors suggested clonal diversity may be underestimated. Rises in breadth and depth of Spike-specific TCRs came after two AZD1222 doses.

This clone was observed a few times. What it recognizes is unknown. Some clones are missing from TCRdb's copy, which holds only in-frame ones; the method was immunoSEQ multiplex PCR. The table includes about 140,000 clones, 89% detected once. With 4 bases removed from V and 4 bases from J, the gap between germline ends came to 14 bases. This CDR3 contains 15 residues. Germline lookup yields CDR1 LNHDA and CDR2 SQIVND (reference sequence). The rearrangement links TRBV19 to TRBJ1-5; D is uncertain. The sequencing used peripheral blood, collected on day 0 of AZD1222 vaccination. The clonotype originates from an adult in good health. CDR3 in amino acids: CASSNSAGINQPQHF. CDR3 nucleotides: TGTGCCAGTAGTAATTCAGCGGGGATTAATCAGCCCCAGCATTTT.